This T cell receptor beta chain emerged from a study of blood T cell repertoires in COVID-19. How the authors handled the data: Reference gene primer amplification yielded estimated nucleated cell counts. Produced via immunoSEQ multiplex PCR; TCRdb's table is partial and in-frame only. V and J calls and clone size are copied from that table; D and trimming were computed from the DNA. The sample holds over 55,000 clones, over 70% seen once. CDR3 size: 14 residues. Germline-derived CDR1 and CDR2 are SGHTA and FQGNSA. With V trimmed by 5 bases and J by 6 bases, 9 bases remained unmatched. This receptor was identified in a woman aged 70-85 years with acute or convalescent COVID-19. The V call is TRBV7-2, the J call TRBJ1-1; 7 nucleotides line up with TRBD1. The source material was peripheral blood. The CDR3 coding sequence is TGTGCCAGCAGCCCTCGTACAGGGGCCCCTGAAGCTTTCTTT. Its protein is CASSPRTGAPEAFF.